Listed below are T cell receptor beta chains from one sample, sequenced in a study of T-cell memory formation after mild COVID-19. TCRdb independently ran MiXCR on the 5' RACE reads; one entry per CDR3 protein. The repertoire has about 390,000 distinct CDR3 sequences, around 21% of them found once; the top ten carry approximately 13%. The material sequenced was PBMCs or a T cell subset sorted from them (not recorded which). The source is an adult woman who had mild COVID-19 (a few samples of this study predate the infection). Cell type and time point are not known. CDR3s leave out the opening cysteine and the closing phenylalanine or tryptophan. Fields, in order: V gene, CDR3 length, J gene, CDR3 protein.

TRBV9	14	TRBJ2-3	ASSELTSGNTDTQY
TRBV10-3	12	TRBJ2-3	AISVDANRDTQY
TRBV5-1	14	TRBJ2-3	ASSLPGTALTDTQY
TRBV4-2	14	TRBJ2-1	ASSQGAGGSYNEQF
TRBV20-1	10	TRBJ2-2	SARQHTGELF
TRBV2	15	TRBJ2-1	ASSRAGAAYSYNEQF
TRBV5-1	14	TRBJ1-1	ASSSLTGGYDTEAF
TRBV9	10	TRBJ2-1	ASSVMNNEQF
TRBV10-3	13	TRBJ1-1	AISATGGFNTEAF
TRBV5-1	13	TRBJ2-3	ASGLLAAGTDTQY
TRBV23-1	14	TRBJ2-2	ASSQSPGGPSGSCF
TRBV19	12	TRBJ2-7	ASSIGRGVYEQY
TRBV24-1	13	TRBJ2-1	ATSDFGGRGDEQF
TRBV3-1	13	TRBJ2-7	ASSQLGTVSYEQY
TRBV7-9	14	TRBJ2-2	ASSKGTSGSPGELF
TRBV15	12	TRBJ1-2	ATAPEGAGYGYT
TRBV7-6	12	TRBJ1-1	ASSPNGGRSEAF
TRBV12-3/TRBV12-4	14	TRBJ2-2	ASSSADRRYTGELF
TRBV4-1	13	TRBJ1-4	ASSPDRGVMEKLF
TRBV15	12	TRBJ2-7	ATAPGTAMYEQY
TRBV5-5	11	TRBJ2-4	ASSLLAKNIQY
TRBV9	12	TRBJ2-1	ASSEGPSMYEQF
TRBV10-3	11	TRBJ1-5	AISKGDNQPQH
TRBV29-1	12	TRBJ2-7	SVEGEGLGYEQY
TRBV7-8	14	TRBJ2-2	ASSSLAGVNTGELF